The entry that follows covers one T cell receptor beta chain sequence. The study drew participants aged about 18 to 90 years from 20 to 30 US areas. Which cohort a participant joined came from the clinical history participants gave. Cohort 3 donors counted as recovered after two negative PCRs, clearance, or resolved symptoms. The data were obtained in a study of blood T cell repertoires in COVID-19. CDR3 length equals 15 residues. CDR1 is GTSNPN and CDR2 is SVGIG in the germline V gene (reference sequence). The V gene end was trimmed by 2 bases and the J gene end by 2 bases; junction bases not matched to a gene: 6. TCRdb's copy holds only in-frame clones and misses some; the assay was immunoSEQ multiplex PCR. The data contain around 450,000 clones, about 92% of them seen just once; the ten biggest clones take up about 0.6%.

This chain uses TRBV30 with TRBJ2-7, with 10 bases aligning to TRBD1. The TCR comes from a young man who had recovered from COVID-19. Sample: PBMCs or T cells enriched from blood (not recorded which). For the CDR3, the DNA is TGTGCCTGGAGTCTGGACAGGGGGTCCCCCTACGAGCAGTACTTC. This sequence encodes CAWSLDRGSPYEQYF.